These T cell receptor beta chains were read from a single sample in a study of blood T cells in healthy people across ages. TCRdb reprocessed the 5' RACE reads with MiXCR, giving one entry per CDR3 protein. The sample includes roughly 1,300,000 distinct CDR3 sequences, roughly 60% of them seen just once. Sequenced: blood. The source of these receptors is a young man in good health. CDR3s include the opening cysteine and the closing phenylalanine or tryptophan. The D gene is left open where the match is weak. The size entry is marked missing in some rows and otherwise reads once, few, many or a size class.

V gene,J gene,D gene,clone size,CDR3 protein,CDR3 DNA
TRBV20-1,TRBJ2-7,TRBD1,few,CSAGTDTYEQYF,TGCAGTGCTGGGACAGATACCTACGAGCAGTACTTC
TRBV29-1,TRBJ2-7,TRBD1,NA,CSVGSTGGYEQYF,TGCAGCGTTGGCTCCACAGGGGGCTACGAGCAGTACTTC
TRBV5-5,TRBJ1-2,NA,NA,CASSLEGPGWKDGYTF,TGTGCCAGCAGCTTGGAGGGGCCGGGTTGGAAGGATGGCTACACCTTC
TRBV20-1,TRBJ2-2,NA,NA,CSARGPDRRNTGELFF,TGCAGTGCTAGAGGCCCCGACAGGAGGAACACCGGGGAGCTGTTTTTT
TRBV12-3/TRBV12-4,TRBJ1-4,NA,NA,CASSAADLGSEKLFF,TGTGCCAGCAGTGCCGCGGACCTAGGAAGTGAAAAACTGTTTTTT
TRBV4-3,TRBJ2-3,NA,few,CASGEGRGGDTQYF,TGCGCCAGCGGCGAGGGCCGAGGGGGAGATACGCAGTATTTT
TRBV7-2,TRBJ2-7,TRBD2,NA,CASSRTSGGAYEQYF,TGTGCCAGCAGCAGGACTAGCGGGGGAGCCTACGAGCAGTACTTC
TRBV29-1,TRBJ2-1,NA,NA,CSVGRVGDNEQFF,TGCAGCGTGGGAAGGGTGGGAGACAATGAGCAGTTCTTC
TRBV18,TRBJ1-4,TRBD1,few,CASSPVGQSNEKLFF,TGTGCCAGCTCACCGGTGGGACAGAGTAATGAAAAACTGTTTTTT
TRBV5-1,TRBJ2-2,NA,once,CASSSEGALPNTGELFF,TGCGCCAGCAGCTCGGAGGGGGCCCTACCGAACACCGGAGAGCTGTTTTTT
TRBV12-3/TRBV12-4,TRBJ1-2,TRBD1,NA,CASSFSTDRGLHGYTF,TGTGCCAGCAGTTTCTCAACGGACAGGGGTTTACATGGCTACACCTTC
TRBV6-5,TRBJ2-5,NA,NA,CASRFRVQETQYF,TGTGCCAGCCGATTTCGGGTACAAGAGACCCAGTACTTC
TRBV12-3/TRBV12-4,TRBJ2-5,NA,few,CASSLWAGSQETQYF,TGTGCCAGCAGTTTATGGGCGGGTTCTCAAGAGACCCAGTACTTC
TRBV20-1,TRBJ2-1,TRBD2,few,CSAIPLFQREYHNEQFF,TGCAGTGCTATTCCCCTTTTCCAGCGGGAGTACCACAATGAGCAGTTCTTC
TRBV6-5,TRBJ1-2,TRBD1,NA,CASSGDRGGGYGDTF,TGTGCCAGCAGTGGCGACAGGGGAGGCGGCTATGGCGACACCTTC
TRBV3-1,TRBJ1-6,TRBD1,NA,CASTSRQGARPPLHF,TGTGCCAGCACCTCCCGTCAGGGGGCGCGTCCACCCCTCCACTTT
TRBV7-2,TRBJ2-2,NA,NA,CASSWAGEGPHGELFF,TGTGCCAGCAGCTGGGCAGGGGAGGGGCCCCACGGGGAGCTGTTTTTT
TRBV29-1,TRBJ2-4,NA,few,CSVEDRKAKNIQYF,TGCAGCGTTGAAGATCGAAAGGCTAAAAACATTCAGTACTTC
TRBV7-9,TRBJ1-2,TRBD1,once,CASSTNGQGGYTF,TGTGCCAGCAGCACAAATGGACAGGGAGGCTACACCTTC
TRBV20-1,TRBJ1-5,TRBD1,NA,CSAGQGQPQHF,TGCAGTGCCGGACAGGGACAGCCCCAGCATTTT
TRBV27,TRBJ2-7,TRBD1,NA,CASSLGQTEQYF,TGTGCCAGCAGTTTGGGACAGACCGAGCAGTACTTC
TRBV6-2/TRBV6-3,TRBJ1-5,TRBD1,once,CASSYRTGTGGARGNQPQHF,TGTGCCAGCAGTTACCGGACCGGGACAGGGGGGGCGAGGGGCAATCAGCCCCAGCATTTT
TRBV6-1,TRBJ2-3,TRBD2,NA,CASSEGWTSSADTQYF,TGTGCCAGCAGTGAAGGGTGGACTAGCAGTGCAGATACGCAGTATTTT
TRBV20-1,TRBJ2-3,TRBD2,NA,CSAGRPTDTQYF,TGCAGTGCCGGGAGGCCCACAGATACGCAGTATTTT
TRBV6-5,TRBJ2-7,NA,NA,CASSYSDDGPTTYEQYF,TGTGCCAGCAGTTACTCAGACGACGGGCCGACGACCTACGAGCAGTACTTC
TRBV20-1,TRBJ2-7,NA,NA,CSAKTQTNAEFEQYF,TGCAGTGCCAAGACGCAGACTAACGCTGAGTTCGAGCAGTACTTC
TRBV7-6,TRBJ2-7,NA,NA,CASSLDDRNSYEQYF,TGTGCCAGCAGCTTAGATGATAGGAACTCCTACGAGCAGTACTTC
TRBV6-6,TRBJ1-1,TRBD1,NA,CASQDRVTEAFF,TGTGCCAGCCAAGACAGGGTCACTGAAGCTTTCTTT
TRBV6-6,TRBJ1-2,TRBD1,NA,CASTGILRGMVGYTF,TGTGCCAGCACCGGAATCCTCAGGGGGATGGTAGGCTACACCTTC
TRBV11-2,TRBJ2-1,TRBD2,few,CASDGSGGARSYNEQFF,TGTGCCAGCGACGGTAGCGGGGGGGCCAGATCCTACAATGAGCAGTTCTTC
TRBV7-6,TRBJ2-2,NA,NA,CASSLALSNTGELFF,TGTGCCAGCAGCTTAGCTCTCTCGAACACCGGGGAGCTGTTTTTT
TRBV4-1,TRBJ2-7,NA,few,CASSQNLGAPQIRDEQYF,TGCGCCAGCAGCCAGAACTTGGGGGCCCCTCAAATCAGGGACGAGCAGTACTTC
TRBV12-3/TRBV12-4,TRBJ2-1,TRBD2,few,CASSFVASGSRVEQFF,TGTGCCAGCAGTTTCGTGGCTAGCGGGAGTCGGGTTGAGCAGTTCTTC
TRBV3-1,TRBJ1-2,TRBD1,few,CASSPQGGNYGYTF,TGTGCCAGCAGCCCACAGGGGGGGAACTATGGCTACACCTTC
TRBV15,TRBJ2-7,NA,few,CATSRDTGTKGEQYF,TGTGCCACCAGCAGAGATACCGGGACCAAGGGCGAGCAGTACTTC
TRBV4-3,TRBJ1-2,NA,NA,CASSQDRGRGYGYTF,TGCGCCAGCAGCCAAGATCGGGGTAGGGGCTATGGCTACACCTTC
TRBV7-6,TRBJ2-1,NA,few,CASSSAGNTASYNEQFF,TGTGCCAGCAGCTCCGCCGGCAACACGGCCTCCTACAATGAGCAGTTCTTC
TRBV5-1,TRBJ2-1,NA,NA,CASSLLEGYCNEQFF,TGCGCCAGCAGCTTACTGGAAGGGTATTGCAATGAGCAGTTCTTC
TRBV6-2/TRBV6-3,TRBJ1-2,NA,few,CASMGIGPFGYTF,TGTGCCAGCATGGGGATCGGGCCTTTCGGCTACACCTTC
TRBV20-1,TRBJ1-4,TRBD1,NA,CSATKGQTNEKLFF,TGCAGTGCAACTAAGGGACAGACTAATGAAAAACTGTTTTTT
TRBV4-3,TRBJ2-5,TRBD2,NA,CASSQVGGALSETQYF,TGCGCCAGCAGCCAAGTGGGAGGGGCGCTAAGCGAGACCCAGTACTTC
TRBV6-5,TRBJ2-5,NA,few,CASTSDRDSPGGTQYF,TGTGCCAGCACCTCCGACCGGGACTCCCCCGGAGGGACCCAGTACTTC